This T cell receptor (beta chain) was recovered during a study of blood T cells in healthy people across ages. Study-level findings and limits: Higher naive T cell percentage went strongly together with higher TCR beta diversity.

This clonotype was counted between two and nine times. Its antigen is undetermined. A J-beta primer mix and a sample-barcoded 5' primer were used in a second PCR of roughly 6 to 11 cycles. MiXCR, run by TCRdb on the 5' RACE reads, gives a single entry per CDR3 protein. The sample records approximately 900,000 distinct CDR3 sequences, under 35% being singletons. The same specimen was also included in a second study, on T cells of mothers and their children.

The clonotype originates from a woman in her forties in good health. Sequenced: blood.

Written as DNA, the CDR3 is TGTGCCAGCAGCTTCGCCGTGGGACAGCCAAACACTGAAGCTTTCTTT. Encoded protein: CASSFAVGQPNTEAFF. The V and J genes are TRBV28 and TRBJ1-1, with 7 positions matching TRBD1. This CDR3 has 16 residues. The junction had 12 bases not matched to a gene; V was cut back by 6 bases and J by 2 bases. From germline, CDR1 is MDHEN and CDR2 SYDVKM. The full variable domain, completed using reference TRBV28 and TRBJ1-1, is DVKVTQSSRYLVKRTGEKVFLECVQDMDHENMFWYRQDPGLGLRLIYFSYDVKMKEKGDIPEGYSVSREKKERFSLILESASTNQTSMYLCASSFAVGQPNTEAFFGQGTRLTVV.